This T cell receptor beta chain is from a study of spatial heterogeneity in lung cancer. About the research overall: In raw reads, more than 8.5 appearances on average were recorded for each unique TCR and UMI combination.

The time point here: sample taken at primary tumor resection. The study sequenced unsorted whole RNA from tumor, nontumor lung or frozen PBMC. This clonotype was observed many times. Antigen specificity is unknown. CDR1 is PRHDT, CDR2 FYEKMQ, per germline (reference sequence). J gave up 2 bases and V 5 bases, and 7 bases lay outside the gene matches. The CDR3 runs 15 residues. Study observations and caveats: Relative to follow-up, resection was when ubiquitous expanded tumor TCRs appeared more in blood.

All TCR cDNA molecules were individually tagged with a unique molecular identifier. Via MiXCR, TCRdb re-called the 5' RACE reads, giving one row per CDR3 protein. The sample lists about 75,000 distinct CDR3 sequences; 13% were seen once. The chain carries TRBV13 and TRBJ2-3; 7 bases align to TRBD2. The source is a male donor with early-stage non-small cell lung cancer. The sample was PBMCs, taken at surgery. DNA of the CDR3: TGTGCCAGCAGCCCCAGGGCGGGGGTCACAGATACGCAGTATTTT. It is translated as CASSPRAGVTDTQYF.